The present T cell receptor beta chain was sequenced within a study of blood T cell repertoires in COVID-19. On the study more broadly: Donors in the United States, Italy and Spain gave samples during acute or convalescent COVID-19. In each case, the material was cDNA or gDNA derived from T cells, B-cell-depleted T cells, or PBMCs.

Original methodology: Scientists estimated how many nucleated cells there were by amplifying reference gene primers. Sequenced by immunoSEQ multiplex PCR; TCRdb stores in-frame clones only, minus some. That table is the source of V, J and clone size, and D and trimming were worked out from the DNA. This table has some 490,000 clones, 70% to 90% appearing once. CDR3 length: 15 amino acids. V shed 3 bases, J shed 11 bases, and the junction held 12 bases outside the gene matches. Germline V gene sequence: CDR1 LNHDA, CDR2 SQIVND (reference sequence). The sample was peripheral blood. The V gene is TRBV19, the J gene TRBJ2-4; 8 bases are a match to TRBD1. The TCR was taken from a human donor in a cohort sampled during active COVID-19. CDR3 sequence (DNA): TGTGCCAGTAGTATCGACAGGGGCCCAAAGCCATTTCAGTACTTC. Residues: CASSIDRGPKPFQYF. The entire variable domain, with the rest obtained from reference TRBV19 and TRBJ2-4, is as follows: DGGITQSPKYLFRKEGQNVTLSCEQNLNHDAMYWYRQDPGQGLRLIYYSQIVNDFQKGDIAEGYSVSREKKESFPLTVTSAQKNPTAFYLCASSIDRGPKPFQYFGAGTRLSVL.